This T cell receptor (beta chain) was sequenced for a study of blood T cell repertoires in COVID-19. On the study more broadly: Acute and convalescent COVID-19 samples came from the United States, Italy and Spain. Sources were T cells, B-cell-depleted T cells, or PBMCs; the material itself was cDNA or gDNA.

Original handling: Scientists estimated how many nucleated cells there were by amplifying reference gene primers. Generated by immunoSEQ multiplex PCR, the TCRdb table keeps only in-frame clones and is missing some. The V and J calls and the clone size are those of that table, but D and trimming were determined from the DNA. The sample has tens of thousands of clones, approximately 88% seen once. This CDR3 spans 13 amino acids. Per the germline V gene, CDR1 is SGHKS and CDR2 is YYEKEE (reference sequence). Trimming took 4 bases from V and 0 from J, leaving 8 bases between them. The V call is TRBV5-5, the J call TRBJ2-7; D unresolved. Sequencing was carried out using peripheral blood. The TCR originated in a woman between 50 and 59 years old with acute or convalescent COVID-19. CDR3 protein: CASSPQASYEQYF. Here the CDR3 DNA reads TGTGCCAGCAGCCCCCAGGCCTCCTACGAGCAGTACTTC.